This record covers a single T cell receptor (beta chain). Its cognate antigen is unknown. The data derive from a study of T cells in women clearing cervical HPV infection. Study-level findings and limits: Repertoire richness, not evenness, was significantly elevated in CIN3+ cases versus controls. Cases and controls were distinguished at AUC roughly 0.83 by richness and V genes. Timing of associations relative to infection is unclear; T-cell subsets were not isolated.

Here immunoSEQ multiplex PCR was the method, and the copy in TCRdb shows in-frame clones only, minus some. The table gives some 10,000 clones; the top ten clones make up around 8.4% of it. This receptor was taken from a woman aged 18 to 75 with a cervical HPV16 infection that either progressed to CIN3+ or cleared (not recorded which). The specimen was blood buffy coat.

CDR3 DNA, as far as it was read: TGTGCCAGCAGCTTGTCGACAGGGAATTACTACGAG. Encoded protein: CASSLSTGNYYE. The whole CDR3 region reads CASSLSTGNYYEQYF. V gene TRBV5-6 combines with J gene TRBJ2-7; 7 nucleotides align to TRBD1. The read falls 3 residues short of the CDR3 end, and the missing part is taken from the germline J gene. The CDR3 runs to 15 residues. Germline trimming cut 1 base from V and 3 bases from J; bases unmatched to any gene: 7. The germline V gene encodes CDR1 SGHDT and CDR2 YYEEEE.